Below, 13 T cell receptor beta chains from the same sample are listed, as sequenced in a study of vaccination effects on CD4 cells after COVID-19. For these receptors, no antigen is known. TCRdb's copy holds only in-frame clones and misses some; the assay was immunoSEQ multiplex PCR. The sample contains around 32,000 clones, 72% of which appear only once. Ahead of sequencing, the ViraFEST assay grew antigen-specific CD4+ T cells using viral peptide pools. Once cultured for approximately eleven days, the cells underwent separation to obtain CD4+ T cells. Two doses of either BNT162b2 or mRNA-1273 were given to each participant. Sample: CD4+ T cells from PBMCs cultured with HCoV-229E spike peptides, taken after COVID-19 vaccination. Receptor source: a human donor who received a COVID-19 vaccine.

This clone was counted a single time. DNA for the CDR3: TGCAGCGGCGGGGCAGAAGAGACCCAGTACTTC. This gives the protein CSGGAEETQYF. The gene calls are TRBV29-1 and TRBJ2-5, with TRBD2 as a possible D gene (6 bases). Germline V gives CDR1 SQVTM, CDR2 ANQGSEA. The CDR3 extends over 11 amino acids. V lost 7 bases and J lost 3, with 9 bases in between.

V is TRBV7-7 and J is TRBJ2-1; 9 bases map to TRBD2. Per germline, CDR1 SSHAT and CDR2 FNYEAQ (reference sequence). Trimming at V came to 1 base and at J to 8 bases, leaving 9 bases not matched to a gene. The CDR3 is 16 residues long. CDR3 sequence reads: CASSLGRGLASHEQFF. The CDR3 DNA is TGTGCCAGCAGCTTAGGGAGGGGACTAGCTTCCCATGAGCAGTTCTTC. Variable domain in full (rest from reference TRBV7-7 and TRBJ2-1): GAGVSQSPRYKVTKRGQDVTLRCDPISSHATLYWYQQALGQGPEFLTYFNYEAQPDKSGLPSDRFSAERPEGSISTLTIQRTEQRDSAMYRCASSLGRGLASHEQFFGPGTRLTVL.

The chain carries TRBV18 and TRBJ1-3; maybe TRBD1 (5 bases). The CDR3 runs to 16 residues. V lost 0 bases and J lost 4, with 13 bases in between. The germline V gene encodes CDR1 KGHSH and CDR2 LQKENI. CDR3 nucleotide sequence: TGTGCCAGCTCACCACCAGGGGCAGGGACCGGAAACACCATATATTTT. Protein sequence: CASSPPGAGTGNTIYF.

V gene TRBV6-5 combines with J gene TRBJ2-3; TRBD2 aligns across 9 bases. The CDR3 has 14 residues. With 10 bases clipped from V and 0 bases from J, the junction kept 5 bases outside the gene matches. Germline-derived CDR1 and CDR2 are MNHEY and SVGAGI. In nucleotides, the CDR3 is TGTGCCACCTCTAGCGGGATGAGCACAGATACGCAGTATTTT. Amino acids: CATSSGMSTDTQYF.

The chain employs TRBV6-6 and TRBJ2-2, with D unresolved. The CDR3 contains 14 residues. V was trimmed by 0 bases and J by 5 bases, leaving 7 bases between them. Germline values: CDR1 MNHNY, CDR2 SVGAGI (reference sequence). The DNA for the CDR3 is TGTGCCAGCAGTTACTCGATAGGTACCGGGGAGCTGTTTTTT. Amino acids: CASSYSIGTGELFF.

V usage is TRBV27 and J usage is TRBJ1-2; D unclear. Germline CDR1 reads MNHEY; CDR2 reads SMNVEV (reference sequence). This CDR3 is built from 12 residues. Trimming pared 4 bases from V and 5 bases from J, leaving 8 bases between. CDR3 amino acids: CASSSREYGYTF. In DNA, the CDR3 is TGTGCCAGCAGTTCTAGGGAATATGGCTACACCTTC.

The sample holds a few counts of this clone. The chain links TRBV3-1 (or the pseudogene TRBV3-2) to TRBJ1-1; TRBD1 matches 8 bases. J was trimmed by 1 base and V by 4 bases; bases with no gene match: 5. The CDR3 sequence is 15 residues long. Per the germline V gene, CDR1 is LGHDT and CDR2 is YNNKEL (reference sequence). The CDR3 bases are TGTGCCAGCAGCCGGACAGGGCTCGGGAACACTGAAGCTTTCTTT. This gives the protein CASSRTGLGNTEAFF.

The chain uses TRBV25-1 and TRBJ1-1, with 9 bases that match TRBD1. Germline CDR1 MGHDK, CDR2 SYGVNS. This CDR3 contains 17 residues. The V gene end was trimmed by 3 bases and the J gene end by 1 base; junction bases not matched to a gene: 9. The CDR3 region is CASSEYGQGPSNTEAFF. CDR3 nucleotide sequence: TGTGCCAGCAGTGAGTATGGACAGGGGCCGTCGAACACTGAAGCTTTCTTT.

The chain uses TRBV4-2 and TRBJ2-2; 9 bases fit TRBD1. This CDR3 comprises 18 residues. The V gene's germline CDR1 is LGHNA and CDR2 YNFKEQ. V trimming: 1 base; J trimming: 6 bases; junction bases outside the gene matches: 12. CDR3 in amino acids: CASSQGTPDRGGSGELFF. The CDR3 region has the DNA TGTGCCAGCAGCCAAGGAACACCGGACAGGGGTGGTTCCGGGGAGCTGTTTTTT.

The genes are TRBV5-1 and TRBJ2-7; 8 nucleotides match TRBD2. The V and J ends lost 3 bases and 7 bases, in that order; junction bases with no gene match: 12. This CDR3 spans 15 amino acids. CDR1 SGHRS and CDR2 YFSETQ come from the germline V gene. The CDR3 sequence: CASSSTSVGGGEQYF. The DNA of the CDR3 is TGCGCCAGCAGCTCGACTAGCGTCGGCGGGGGGGAGCAGTACTTC.

This clone has just one count. The chain recombines TRBV4-1 with TRBJ2-7; maybe TRBD1 (5 bases). This CDR3 comprises 14 residues. CDR1 is MGHRA and CDR2 is YSYEKL in the germline V gene. V was pared by 0 bases and J by 2 bases, with 8 bases between. DNA of the CDR3: TGCGCCAGCAGCCAAGACAGGGCCACCTACGAGCAGTACTTC. Translating gives CASSQDRATYEQYF.

The chain joins TRBV7-9 to TRBJ1-1, with D possibly being TRBD1 (5 bases). This CDR3 is 16 amino acids long. Germline CDR1 is SEHNR and CDR2 is FQNEAQ (reference sequence). The V end lost 1 base, the J end lost 1 base, and 13 bases lay between the germline ends. As DNA, the CDR3 is TGTGCCAGCAGCTTAGTCGCGGGACCGAGGAACACTGAAGCTTTCTTT. Protein product: CASSLVAGPRNTEAFF.

By its share, this clone is medium-sized. V gene TRBV7-7 combines with J gene TRBJ2-1, with D possibly being TRBD1 or TRBD2 (5 bases each). The CDR3 is 16 amino acids. Germline CDR1 is SSHAT and CDR2 is FNYEAQ (reference sequence). Trimming stripped 4 bases from V and 2 bases from J, with 15 bases between. For the CDR3, the DNA is TGTGCCAGCAGCTCGGGACGGACAATAGCCTACAATGAGCAGTTCTTC. It yields the protein CASSSGRTIAYNEQFF.